A selection of T cell receptor beta chains follows, all from one sample in a study of control samples from healthy donors and cancer patients. Clones were sequenced by immunoSEQ multiplex PCR, and TCRdb holds only the in-frame ones, with some missing. The sample yields roughly 70,000 clones, 85% to 95% seen once. Specimen: blood. Receptors originate from a woman aged 25 to 39 in good health. Each CDR3 is given with its conserved first and last residue. A D gene is named only where the DNA matches it firmly. Size values are once, few and many counts, or a class for expanded clones, and some rows have none.

V gene,J gene,clone size,D gene,CDR3 DNA,CDR3 protein
TRBV9,TRBJ1-1,NA,NA,TGTGCCAGCAGCCCAAACGACAGGCCTGAAGCTTTCTTT,CASSPNDRPEAFF
TRBV5-4,TRBJ2-5,NA,NA,TGTGCCAGCAGCTTGGGGGGGGCGGGCCGGCAAGAGACCCAGTACTTC,CASSLGGAGRQETQYF
TRBV7-9,TRBJ1-4,once,NA,TGTGCCAGCAGCTTAGGCAAGACTAATGAAAAACTGTTTTTT,CASSLGKTNEKLFF
TRBV7-2,TRBJ2-3,NA,TRBD2,TGTGCCAGCAGCTTCTCGGGCGGGGGGGCCAGAGATACGCAGTATTTT,CASSFSGGGARDTQYF
TRBV9,TRBJ1-3,NA,TRBD1,TGTGCCAGCAGCGAGGGACAGGGGGGACTCGGAAACACCATATATTTT,CASSEGQGGLGNTIYF
TRBV5-1,TRBJ2-5,once,NA,TGCGCCAGCAGCGCCTGGACGGAACAAGAGACCCAGTACTTC,CASSAWTEQETQYF
TRBV5-4,TRBJ1-1,NA,NA,TGTGCCAGCAGCGCCCAGGGAAGTGGGACTGAAGCTTTCTTT,CASSAQGSGTEAFF
TRBV3-1/TRBV3-2,TRBJ1-6,NA,NA,TGTGCCAGCAGCCAACCTCGGACGGAGAATTCACCCCTCCACTTT,CASSQPRTENSPLHF
TRBV3-1/TRBV3-2,TRBJ1-5,NA,NA,TGTGCCAGCAGCCAAGTCGGGGAAAATCAGCCCCAGCATTTT,CASSQVGENQPQHF
TRBV5-5,TRBJ2-3,NA,NA,TGTGCCAGCAGCTTCTTAGATCAAGATACGCAGTATTTT,CASSFLDQDTQYF
TRBV7-3,TRBJ2-3,NA,TRBD2,TGTGCCAGCACCTTAGCGGGGGGCACAGATACGCAGTATTTT,CASTLAGGTDTQYF
TRBV2,TRBJ2-1,NA,NA,TGTGCCAGCAGGCCGGGACCCCCCCCGGGAGAGCAGTTCTTC,CASRPGPPPGEQFF
TRBV7-8,TRBJ1-5,NA,NA,TGTGCCAGCAGCTTATATGGGGGGAGCAATCAGCCCCAGCATTTT,CASSLYGGSNQPQHF
TRBV21-1,TRBJ1-4,NA,NA,TGTGCCAGCGGGCCAACAGGGGACGGTGAAAAACTGTTTTTT,CASGPTGDGEKLFF
TRBV29-1,TRBJ1-1,NA,NA,TGCAGCGTAGGAATGAACACTGAAGCTTTCTTT,CSVGMNTEAFF
TRBV5-1,TRBJ1-5,NA,NA,TGCGCCAGCAGCTCCTCTTCCGGACAGCCCCAGCATTTT,CASSSSSGQPQHF
TRBV4-1,TRBJ1-5,NA,NA,TGCGCCAGCAGCCAAGGAGGGGAAAATAGCAATCAGCCCCAGCATTTT,CASSQGGENSNQPQHF
TRBV2,TRBJ2-2,NA,NA,TGTGCCGGCGACGGGGGCACCGGGGAGCTGTTTTTT,CAGDGGTGELFF
TRBV11-2,TRBJ1-1,NA,NA,TGTGCCAGCAGCTTAGAATCGAGGGCGGGTGAAGCTTTCTTT,CASSLESRAGEAFF
TRBV19,TRBJ1-2,NA,NA,TGTGCCAGTAGTAACTGGCAACGTGGCTACACCTTC,CASSNWQRGYTF
TRBV7-3,TRBJ2-2,NA,NA,TGTGCCAGCAGCTCCGGGTCGAACACCGGGGAGCTGTTTTTT,CASSSGSNTGELFF
TRBV5-4,TRBJ1-1,NA,NA,TGTGCCAGCAGCTTAGACCGATACACTGAAGCTTTCTTT,CASSLDRYTEAFF
TRBV7-7,TRBJ2-1,NA,NA,TGTGCTAGCAGCTTAGTGTACATGTTCGGGGGCCCCGAGCAGTTCTTC,CASSLVYMFGGPEQFF
TRBV28,TRBJ1-4,NA,NA,TGTGCCAGCAGGCCTCGGGCCCTGGGGGCTAATGAAAAACTGTTTTTT,CASRPRALGANEKLFF
TRBV10-1,TRBJ1-1,NA,NA,TGCGCCAGCAGTGTGGGGTTGAACACTGAAGCTTTCTTT,CASSVGLNTEAFF
TRBV4-1,TRBJ1-1,NA,NA,TGCGCCAGCAGCCAAGATGGCGTGACTGAAGCTTTCTTT,CASSQDGVTEAFF
TRBV9,TRBJ2-5,once,TRBD2,TGTGCCAGCAGCGTAGGGCCTAGCGGGGCAGAGACCCAGTACTTC,CASSVGPSGAETQYF
TRBV3-1/TRBV3-2,TRBJ2-3,NA,TRBD2,TGTGCCAGCAGCCAGGATCTCCTAGCGGGGGGGCAAGATACGCAGTATTTT,CASSQDLLAGGQDTQYF
TRBV5-4,TRBJ2-7,once,NA,TGTGCCAGCAGCTTTCCAGGGAGCTCCTACGAGCAGTACTTC,CASSFPGSSYEQYF
TRBV6-1,TRBJ1-2,NA,TRBD1,TGTGCCAGCAGTGAGGGACCTACAGGGGACTATGGCTACACCTTC,CASSEGPTGDYGYTF
TRBV6-5,TRBJ1-4,once,NA,TGTGCCAGGGGCAGTAGGACGTCATTTCGTCGAAAACTGTTTTTT,CARGSRTSFRRKLFF
TRBV6-6,TRBJ1-2,NA,NA,TGTGCCAGCACGGGAGGGGTGAACTATGGCTACACCTTC,CASTGGVNYGYTF
TRBV5-1,TRBJ1-1,NA,TRBD1,TGCGCCAGCAGCGGCTCCGGACGAGGGGGCGCTGAAGCTTTCTTT,CASSGSGRGGAEAFF
TRBV14,TRBJ2-1,NA,TRBD1,TGTGCCAGCAGCCTAATCGGGACAGGGGATGGTGAGCAGTTCTTC,CASSLIGTGDGEQFF
TRBV3-1/TRBV3-2,TRBJ2-2,NA,TRBD1,TGTGCCAGCAGAGGGAAACAGGGGTTAGGCGGGGAGCTGTTTTTT,CASRGKQGLGGELFF
TRBV7-3,TRBJ1-1,once,NA,TGTGCCAGCAGCCTTACCCCCACGACAAACACTGAAGCTTTCTTT,CASSLTPTTNTEAFF
TRBV27,TRBJ1-1,NA,NA,TGTGCCAGCTATGGCGGGAGTGGAGCTTTCTTT,CASYGGSGAFF
TRBV19,TRBJ1-5,NA,TRBD1,TGTGCCAGTAGCCGTGGACAGGGTAATCAGCCCCAGCATTTT,CASSRGQGNQPQHF
TRBV7-3,TRBJ2-1,NA,TRBD1,TGTGCCAGCAGCACGGGACAGGGGTTCGATGAGCAGTTCTTC,CASSTGQGFDEQFF
TRBV3-1/TRBV3-2,TRBJ2-2,NA,NA,TGTGCCAGCAGCCAAGGACAGTACGGGGAGCTGTTTTTT,CASSQGQYGELFF
TRBV6-5,TRBJ1-6,NA,NA,TGTGCCAGCAGGGGGGGGCAGAGGATTGGTTCACCCCTCCACTTT,CASRGGQRIGSPLHF
TRBV24-1,TRBJ2-3,NA,NA,TGTGCCACCAGTGATTATTTGACAGGATACACAGATACGCAGTATTTT,CATSDYLTGYTDTQYF
TRBV28,TRBJ1-2,once,NA,TGTGCCAGCAGTTCGCGCCTGGGGGGGATGGGTGGCTACACCTTC,CASSSRLGGMGGYTF
TRBV30,TRBJ2-2,NA,NA,TGTGCCTGGAGTGAGGCAGGGGTCACCGGGGAGCTGTTTTTT,CAWSEAGVTGELFF
TRBV7-9,TRBJ2-7,NA,TRBD2,TGTGCCAGCAGCTTGGGGACTAGTAGCCACGAGCAGTACTTC,CASSLGTSSHEQYF
TRBV9,TRBJ1-2,NA,NA,TGTGCCAGCAGCGTAGTAGGGTTTGGTGGCTACACCTTC,CASSVVGFGGYTF